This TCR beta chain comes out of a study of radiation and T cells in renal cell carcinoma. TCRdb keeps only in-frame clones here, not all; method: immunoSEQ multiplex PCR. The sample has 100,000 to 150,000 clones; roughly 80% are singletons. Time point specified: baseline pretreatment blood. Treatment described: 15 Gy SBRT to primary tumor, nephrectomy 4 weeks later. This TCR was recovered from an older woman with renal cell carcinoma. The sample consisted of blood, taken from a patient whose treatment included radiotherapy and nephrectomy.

CDR3 residues: CASSDGGELHYGYTF. Written as DNA, the CDR3 is TGTGCCAGCAGCGACGGAGGGGAGTTACACTATGGCTACACCTTC. The chain combines TRBV9 with TRBJ1-2; TRBD1 might be the D (5 bases). The CDR3 is 15 residues long. With 3 bases removed from V and 3 bases from J, the gap between germline ends came to 15 bases. Germline V gives CDR1 SGDLS, CDR2 YYNGEE.